The text below deals with one T cell receptor (beta chain). The data were obtained in a study of blood T cell repertoires in COVID-19. Study background: COVID-19 samples collected from the United States, Italy and Spain covered acute and convalescent phases.

The assay was immunoSEQ multiplex PCR, and TCRdb's table has in-frame clones only and misses some. Among some 300,000 clones listed, roughly 90% were seen once. CDR1 SGHAT and CDR2 FQDESV come from the germline V gene (reference sequence). The CDR3 consists of 14 residues. Losses at the gene ends were 5 bases for V and 7 bases for J; bases not matched to a gene: 10. Sequencing used PBMCs or T cells enriched from blood (not recorded which). V is TRBV11-1 and J is TRBJ1-2, with 7 bases matching TRBD1. This sequence originates from a woman aged 25 to 45 who had been exposed to COVID-19. CDR3 nucleotides: TGTGCCAGCAGCCCCCACGCCGGGACAGCTGGCTACACCTTC. Encoded protein: CASSPHAGTAGYTF. Variable domain in full (rest from reference TRBV11-1 and TRBJ1-2): EAEVAQSPRYKITEKSQAVAFWCDPISGHATLYWYRQILGQGPELLVQFQDESVVDDSQLPKDRFSAERLKGVDSTLKIQPAELGDSAMYLCASSPHAGTAGYTFGSGTRLTVV.